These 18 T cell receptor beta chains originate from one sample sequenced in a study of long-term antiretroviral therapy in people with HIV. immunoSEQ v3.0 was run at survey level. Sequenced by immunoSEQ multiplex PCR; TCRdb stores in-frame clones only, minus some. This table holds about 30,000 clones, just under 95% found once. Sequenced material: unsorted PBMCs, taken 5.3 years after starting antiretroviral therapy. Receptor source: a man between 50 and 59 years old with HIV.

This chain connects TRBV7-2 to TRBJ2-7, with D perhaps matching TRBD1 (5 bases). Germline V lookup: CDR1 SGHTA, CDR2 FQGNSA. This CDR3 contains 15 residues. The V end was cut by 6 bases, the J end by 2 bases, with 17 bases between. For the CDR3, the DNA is TGTGCCAGCAGTAGGAACCAGGGTTTTGCCTACGAGCAGTACTTC. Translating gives CASSRNQGFAYEQYF. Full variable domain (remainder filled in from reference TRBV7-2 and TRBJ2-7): GAGVSQSPSNKVTEKGKDVELRCDPISGHTALYWYRQSLGQGLEFLIYFQGNSAPDKSGLPSDRFSAERTGGSVSTLTIQRTQQEDSAVYLCASSRNQGFAYEQYFGPGTRLTVT.

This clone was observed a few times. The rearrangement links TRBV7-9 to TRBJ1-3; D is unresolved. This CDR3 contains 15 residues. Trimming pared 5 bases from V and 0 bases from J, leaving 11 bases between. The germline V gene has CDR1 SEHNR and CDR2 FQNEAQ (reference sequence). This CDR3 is CASSPSDPSGNTIYF. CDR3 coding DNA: TGTGCCAGCAGCCCCTCGGACCCCTCTGGAAACACCATATATTTT.

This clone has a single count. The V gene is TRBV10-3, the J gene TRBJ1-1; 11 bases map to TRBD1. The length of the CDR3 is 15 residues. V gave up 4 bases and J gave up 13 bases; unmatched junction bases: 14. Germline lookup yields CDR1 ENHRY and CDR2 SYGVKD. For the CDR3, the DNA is TGTGCCATCAGTGTAGAGCCTTGGGCCGGGACAGGGGGTTTCTTT. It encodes CAISVEPWAGTGGFF.

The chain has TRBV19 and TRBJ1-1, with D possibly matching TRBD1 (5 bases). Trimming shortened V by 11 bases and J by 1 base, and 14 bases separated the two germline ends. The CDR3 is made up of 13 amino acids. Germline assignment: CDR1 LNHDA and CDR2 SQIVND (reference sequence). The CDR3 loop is CAVNQGANTEAFF. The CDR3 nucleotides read TGTGCCGTAAACCAGGGCGCGAACACTGAAGCTTTCTTT.

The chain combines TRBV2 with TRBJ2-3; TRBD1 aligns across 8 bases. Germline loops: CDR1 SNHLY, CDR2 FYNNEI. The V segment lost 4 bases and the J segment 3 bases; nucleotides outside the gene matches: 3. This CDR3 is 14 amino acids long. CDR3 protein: CASSAQGGTDTQYF. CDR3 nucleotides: TGTGCCAGCAGTGCACAGGGGGGAACAGATACGCAGTATTTT. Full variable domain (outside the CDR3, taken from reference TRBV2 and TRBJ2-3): EPEVTQTPSHQVTQMGQEVILRCVPISNHLYFYWYRQILGQKVEFLVSFYNNEISEKSEIFDDQFSVERPDGSNFTLKIRSTKLEDSAMYFCASSAQGGTDTQYFGPGTRLTVL.

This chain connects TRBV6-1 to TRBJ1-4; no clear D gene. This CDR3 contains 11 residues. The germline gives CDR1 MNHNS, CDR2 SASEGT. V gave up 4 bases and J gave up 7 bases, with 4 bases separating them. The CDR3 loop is CASSAGEKLFF. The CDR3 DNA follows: TGTGCCAGCAGTGCTGGTGAAAAACTGTTTTTT.

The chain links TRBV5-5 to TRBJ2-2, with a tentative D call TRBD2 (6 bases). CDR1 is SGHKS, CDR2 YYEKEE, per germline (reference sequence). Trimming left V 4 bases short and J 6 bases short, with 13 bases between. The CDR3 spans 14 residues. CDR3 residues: CASSVTSRAGELFF. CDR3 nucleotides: TGTGCCAGCAGCGTTACTAGCAGGGCCGGGGAGCTGTTTTTT.

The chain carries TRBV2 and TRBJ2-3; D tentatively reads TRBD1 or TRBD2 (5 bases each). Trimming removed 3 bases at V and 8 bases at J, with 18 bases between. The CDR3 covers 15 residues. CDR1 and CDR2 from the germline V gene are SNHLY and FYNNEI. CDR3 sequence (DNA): TGTGCCAGCAGTGAGGGGGTGGGCCATGAGGCTACGCAGTATTTT. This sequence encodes CASSEGVGHEATQYF. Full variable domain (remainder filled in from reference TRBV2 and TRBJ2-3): EPEVTQTPSHQVTQMGQEVILRCVPISNHLYFYWYRQILGQKVEFLVSFYNNEISEKSEIFDDQFSVERPDGSNFTLKIRSTKLEDSAMYFCASSEGVGHEATQYFGPGTRLTVL.

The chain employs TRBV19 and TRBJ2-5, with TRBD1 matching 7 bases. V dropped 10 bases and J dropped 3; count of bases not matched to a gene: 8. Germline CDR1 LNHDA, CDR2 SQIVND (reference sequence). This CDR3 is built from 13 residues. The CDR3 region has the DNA TGTGCCACGAGCAGGGGGTTGGAAGAGACCCAGTACTTC. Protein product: CATSRGLEETQYF.

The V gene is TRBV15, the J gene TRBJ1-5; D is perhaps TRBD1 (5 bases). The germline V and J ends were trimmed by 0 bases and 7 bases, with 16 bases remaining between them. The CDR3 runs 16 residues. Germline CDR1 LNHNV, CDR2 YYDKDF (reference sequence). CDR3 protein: CATSREGGQGGQPQHF. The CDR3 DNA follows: TGTGCCACCAGCAGAGAGGGCGGGCAGGGAGGGCAGCCCCAGCATTTT.

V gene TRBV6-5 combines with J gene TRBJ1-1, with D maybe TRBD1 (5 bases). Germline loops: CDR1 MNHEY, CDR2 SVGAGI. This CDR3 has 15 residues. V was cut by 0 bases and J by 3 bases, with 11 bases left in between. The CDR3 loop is CASSYSPGGHTEAFF. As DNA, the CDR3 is TGTGCCAGCAGTTACTCCCCGGGGGGTCACACTGAAGCTTTCTTT.

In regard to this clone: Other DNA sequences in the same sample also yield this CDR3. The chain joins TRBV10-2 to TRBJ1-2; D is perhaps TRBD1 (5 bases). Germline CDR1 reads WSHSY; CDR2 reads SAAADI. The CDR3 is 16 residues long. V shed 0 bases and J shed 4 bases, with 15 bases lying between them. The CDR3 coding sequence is TGCGCCAGCAGTGAGTCGAAGCAGGGAGGTCTCTATGGCTACACCTTC. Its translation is CASSESKQGGLYGYTF.

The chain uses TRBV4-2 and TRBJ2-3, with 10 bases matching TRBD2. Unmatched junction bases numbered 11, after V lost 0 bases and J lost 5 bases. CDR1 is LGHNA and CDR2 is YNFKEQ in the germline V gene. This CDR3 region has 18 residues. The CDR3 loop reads CASSQDRGSGGRVDTQYF. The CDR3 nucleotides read TGTGCCAGCAGCCAAGATAGGGGTAGCGGGGGGCGGGTAGATACGCAGTATTTT.

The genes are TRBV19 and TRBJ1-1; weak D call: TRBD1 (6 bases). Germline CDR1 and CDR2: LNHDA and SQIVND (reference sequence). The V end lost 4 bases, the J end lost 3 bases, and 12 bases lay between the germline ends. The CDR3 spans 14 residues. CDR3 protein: CASSTVGGYTEAFF. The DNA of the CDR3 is TGTGCCAGTAGTACCGTCGGGGGCTACACTGAAGCTTTCTTT.

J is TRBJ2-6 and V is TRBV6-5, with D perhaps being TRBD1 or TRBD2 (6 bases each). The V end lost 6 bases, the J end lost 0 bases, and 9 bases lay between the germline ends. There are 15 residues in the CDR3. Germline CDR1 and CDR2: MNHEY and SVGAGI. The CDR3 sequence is CASSGGSSGANVLTF. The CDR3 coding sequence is TGTGCCAGCAGCGGGGGCTCCTCTGGGGCCAACGTCCTGACTTTC.

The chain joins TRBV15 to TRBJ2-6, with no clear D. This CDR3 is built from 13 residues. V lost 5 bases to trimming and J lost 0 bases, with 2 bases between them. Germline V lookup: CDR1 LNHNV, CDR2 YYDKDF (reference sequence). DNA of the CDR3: TGTGCCACCAGCCCCTCTGGGGCCAACGTCCTGACTTTC. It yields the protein CATSPSGANVLTF.

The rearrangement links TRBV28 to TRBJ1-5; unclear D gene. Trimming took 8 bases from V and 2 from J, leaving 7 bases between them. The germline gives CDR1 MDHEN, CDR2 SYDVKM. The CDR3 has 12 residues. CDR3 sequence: CASRSGNQPQHF. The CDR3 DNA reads TGTGCCAGCCGTAGCGGCAATCAGCCCCAGCATTTT.

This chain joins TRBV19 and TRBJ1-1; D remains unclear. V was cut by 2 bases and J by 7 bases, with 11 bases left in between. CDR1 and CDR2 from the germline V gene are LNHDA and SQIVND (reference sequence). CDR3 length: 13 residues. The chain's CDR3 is CASSINTLGEAFF. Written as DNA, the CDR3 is TGTGCCAGTAGTATAAATACCCTTGGTGAAGCTTTCTTT.